The 12 T cell receptor beta chains reported below all come from one sample, sequenced in a study of STAT5B mutations in CD4+ large granular lymphocyte leukemia. Using immunoSEQ multiplex PCR, the repertoire was profiled, and TCRdb retains in-frame clones only, with some absent. The table includes approximately 33,000 clones, 70% to 90% detected once. Sequenced: CD4+ T cells from blood buffy coats. These receptors were obtained from a human donor in good health.

The J gene is TRBJ1-2, the V gene TRBV19; D perhaps matches TRBD1 (5 bases). The CDR3 length is 14 residues. V was shortened by 10 bases and J by 1 base, with 16 bases between the two germline ends. The germline CDR1 and CDR2 sequences are LNHDA and SQIVND (reference sequence). CDR3 region: CATTRDGHNYGYTF. The CDR3, as DNA: TGTGCCACCACACGGGACGGACATAACTATGGCTACACCTTC. The whole variable domain, filled in from reference TRBV19 and TRBJ1-2, reads DGGITQSPKYLFRKEGQNVTLSCEQNLNHDAMYWYRQDPGQGLRLIYYSQIVNDFQKGDIAEGYSVSREKKESFPLTVTSAQKNPTAFYLCATTRDGHNYGYTFGSGTRLTVV.

This sequence joins TRBV9 and TRBJ2-7; no firm D call. The CDR3 sequence is 14 residues long. The V and J ends lost 4 bases and 2 bases respectively, with 13 bases between them. Germline CDR1 is SGDLS and CDR2 is YYNGEE. The CDR3 here is CASSPRGYTYEQYF. As DNA, the CDR3 is TGTGCCAGCAGCCCCCGAGGATACACCTACGAGCAGTACTTC.

The gene calls are TRBV19 and TRBJ2-2; TRBD2 matches at 11 bases. The germline V gene has CDR1 LNHDA and CDR2 SQIVND (reference sequence). There are 14 residues in the CDR3. V lost 9 bases to trimming and J lost 6 bases; unmatched junction nucleotides: 6. The CDR3 nucleotides read TGTGCCAGCCTTGGGACTAGCGGCGCCGGGGAGCTGTTTTTT. Protein: CASLGTSGAGELFF.

The CDR3 here is CASSSTGFYEQYF. CDR3 DNA sequence: TGTGCCAGCAGCTCGACAGGATTCTACGAGCAGTACTTC. This chain uses TRBV6-6 with TRBJ2-7, with D perhaps TRBD1 (6 bases). The length of the CDR3 is 13 residues. The V end lost 6 bases, the J end lost 3 bases, and 12 bases lay between the germline ends. CDR1 and CDR2 (germline): MNHNY, SVGAGI (reference sequence).

In its sample, this clone was seen a few times. The V gene is TRBV30, the J gene TRBJ1-2; D not certain. The CDR3 has 12 amino acids. Trimming took off 5 bases at V and 2 bases at J, with 9 bases between the two ends. Germline assignment: CDR1 GTSNPN and CDR2 SVGIG (reference sequence). CDR3 loop: CAWGLGNYGYTF. Written as DNA, the CDR3 is TGTGCCTGGGGGCTCGGGAACTATGGCTACACCTTC.

The chain uses TRBV23-1 and TRBJ2-2, with 8 bases lining up with TRBD1. TRBV23-1 is marked as an open reading frame, function uncertain. There are 14 residues in the CDR3. Losses at the gene ends were 7 bases for V and 4 bases for J; bases not matched to a gene: 5. CDR3 in amino acids: CASKVTGATGELFF. The CDR3 DNA reads TGCGCCAGCAAGGTGACAGGGGCCACCGGGGAGCTGTTTTTT.

This chain connects TRBV6-5 to TRBJ2-7, with D unclear. Germline lookup yields CDR1 MNHEY and CDR2 SVGAGI. The CDR3 totals 12 residues. Between the trimmed V and J ends, which lost 0 bases and 7 bases, there was a span of 7 bases. CDR3 region: CASSYSMAEQYF. In DNA, the CDR3 is TGTGCCAGCAGTTACTCGATGGCTGAGCAGTACTTC.

This sequence joins TRBV2 and TRBJ2-2; D not certain. There are 14 residues in the CDR3. Germline V CDR1 and CDR2: SNHLY, FYNNEI. V shed 5 bases and J shed 2 bases, with 9 bases lying between them. The CDR3 coding sequence is TGTGCCAGCAGTCGAATTAGTAACACCGGGGAGCTGTTTTTT. This translates into CASSRISNTGELFF.

This chain connects TRBV6-5 to TRBJ1-6, with D perhaps matching TRBD1 (5 bases). The CDR3 is made up of 13 amino acids. Trimming cost V 4 bases and J 9 bases, with 10 bases left between them. Germline CDR1 MNHEY, CDR2 SVGAGI. Written as DNA, the CDR3 is TGTGCCAGCAGTTTAGTAGGGGCTTCACCCCTCCACTTT. It yields the protein CASSLVGASPLHF.

In DNA form, the CDR3 reads TGCGCCAGCAGCCAACTAAATCTGGCGGAAGATACGCAGTATTTT. Residues: CASSQLNLAEDTQYF. V is TRBV4-1 and J is TRBJ2-3; D unresolved. The CDR3 is made up of 15 amino acids. Germline CDR1 is MGHRA and CDR2 is YSYEKL. V lost 2 bases and J 5 bases, leaving 14 bases between the germline ends.

This clone was recorded only once. One end of the junction fails to match germline, which may point to a read error. The genes are TRBV7-2 and TRBJ2-2; possibly TRBD2 for D (6 bases). Per germline, CDR1 SGHTA and CDR2 FQGNSA. The CDR3 covers 14 residues. The DNA for the CDR3 is TGTGCCAGCAGCCCTCTTGGGGGGTTTGGGGGGCTGTTTTTT. As protein: CASSPLGGFGGLFF.

With respect to this clone: Other nucleotide sequences in the sample specify the same CDR3. This rearrangement joins TRBV6-5 to TRBJ2-7; D gene uncertain. V lost 0 bases, J lost 1 base, and 4 bases lay in between. Germline-derived CDR1 and CDR2 are MNHEY and SVGAGI. CDR3 length: 13 residues. CDR3 coding DNA: TGTGCCAGCAGTTACTCAAGATCCTACGAGCAGTACTTC. It specifies CASSYSRSYEQYF.